The present T cell receptor (beta chain) was sequenced within a study of blood T cell repertoires in COVID-19. Turning to the study itself: PBMCs, B-cell-depleted T cells, or T cells were the source of the cDNA or gDNA that made up the material.

Study processing details: Researchers report that nucleated cell counts were estimated from reference gene primer amplification. Profiling relied on immunoSEQ multiplex PCR, and the TCRdb table lists in-frame clones only, not all of them. From that table come the V and J calls and clone size; the DNA was used to work out D and trimming. The data show about 90,000 clones, around four fifths seen once. Per the germline V gene, CDR1 is SGDLS and CDR2 is YYNGEE. V lost 4 bases and J 5 bases, leaving 6 bases between the germline ends. The CDR3 length is 11 residues. Sequencing was done on a sample of peripheral blood. The rearrangement uses TRBV9 and TRBJ1-2; D is uncertain. The source of this sequence is a woman of 80 years or more with acute or convalescent COVID-19. The CDR3 nucleotides read TGTGCCAGCAGCAGGGAGTATGGCTACACCTTC. Residues: CASSREYGYTF.